This is a list of T cell receptor beta chains from one sample in a study of cytomegalovirus exposure and HLA in healthy donors. Clones were sequenced by immunoSEQ multiplex PCR, and TCRdb holds only the in-frame ones, with some missing. Found here are under 250,000 clones, 65% to 80% of them singletons; the top ten hold approximately 4.7%. The sample comprised PBMCs. The receptors stem from a woman aged 25 to 39 in good health and CMV-seropositive. Both conserved end residues are part of each CDR3. The D gene is left open where the match is weak. For some rows the clone size is stated as once, few or many, or as a class when expanded; others skip it.

>.|TRBV4-1|.|14|TRBJ2-7
CASSQVGRLGEQYF
TGCGCCAGCAGCCAAGTTGGGAGGTTGGGCGAGCAGTACTTC
>.|TRBV19|TRBD1|15|TRBJ2-7
CASSIQGAEVDEQYF
TGTGCCAGTAGTATACAGGGGGCGGAGGTGGACGAGCAGTACTTC
>.|TRBV5-1|TRBD2|14|TRBJ2-1
CASSISGRNNEQFF
TGCGCCAGTAGTATTAGCGGGCGGAACAATGAGCAGTTCTTC
>.|TRBV18|TRBD1|14|TRBJ2-7
CASSPPQGAGEQYF
TGTGCCAGCTCACCTCCGCAGGGGGCTGGGGAGCAGTACTTC
>.|TRBV9|.|14|TRBJ2-3
CASSGLQSTDTQYF
TGTGCCAGCAGCGGACTTCAGAGCACAGATACGCAGTATTTT
>.|TRBV29-1|.|12|TRBJ2-2
CSVGEDPGELFF
TGCAGCGTCGGGGAAGACCCCGGGGAGCTGTTTTTT
>.|TRBV4-3|TRBD2|16|TRBJ2-1
CASSAQPGLDLNEQFF
TGCGCCAGCAGCGCCCAACCGGGACTAGACCTCAATGAGCAGTTCTTC
>few|TRBV5-4|.|15|TRBJ2-7
CASSVDPGDSYEQYF
TGTGCCAGCAGCGTAGACCCAGGGGACTCCTACGAGCAGTACTTC
>.|TRBV18|TRBD1|18|TRBJ2-2
CASSLSLTGRRDTGELFF
TGTGCCAGCTCACTATCCTTGACAGGGCGACGAGACACCGGGGAGCTGTTTTTT
>.|TRBV9|TRBD1|16|TRBJ2-3
CASSDSGQGLADTQYF
TGTGCCAGCAGCGACAGTGGACAGGGCCTCGCCGATACGCAGTATTTT
>.|TRBV2|TRBD2|16|TRBJ2-5
CASRARSGGAEETQYF
TGTGCCAGCAGGGCCCGGAGCGGGGGGGCAGAAGAGACCCAGTACTTC
>.|TRBV9|.|16|TRBJ2-7
CASSPRGSLAIGEQYF
TGTGCCAGCAGCCCCCGAGGTAGCCTAGCGATAGGCGAGCAGTACTTC
>few|TRBV18|TRBD1|16|TRBJ1-6
CASSPSETGANSPLHF
TGTGCCAGCTCACCATCGGAGACAGGGGCTAATTCACCCCTCCACTTT
>.|TRBV7-9|TRBD1|13|TRBJ1-3
CASRTGAGNTIYF
TGTGCCAGCAGGACAGGGGCTGGAAACACCATATATTTT
>few|TRBV4-1|.|15|TRBJ2-5
CASSQETGFQETQYF
TGCGCCAGCAGCCAAGAAACAGGGTTTCAAGAGACCCAGTACTTC
>.|TRBV4-1|.|14|TRBJ2-1
CASSPLVAYNEQFF
TGCGCCAGCAGCCCCCTTGTTGCCTACAATGAGCAGTTCTTC
>.|TRBV5-6|.|17|TRBJ2-6
CASSQWAGFSGANVLTF
TGTGCCAGCAGCCAATGGGCCGGATTCTCTGGGGCCAACGTCCTGACTTTC
>.|TRBV6-5|TRBD1|13|TRBJ2-7
CATWTGAIYEQYF
TGTGCCACCTGGACAGGGGCGATCTACGAGCAGTACTTC
>.|TRBV4-3|.|14|TRBJ2-3
CASSQDLRSDTQYF
TGCGCCAGCAGCCAAGATCTCCGGTCAGATACGCAGTATTTT
>.|TRBV5-1|.|16|TRBJ1-6
CASSGGTLRHNSPLHF
TGCGCCAGCAGCGGGGGGACCCTCCGACATAATTCACCCCTCCACTTT
>few|TRBV4-1|.|16|TRBJ2-4
CASSQDDTVAKNIQYF
TGCGCCAGCAGCCAAGACGACACGGTAGCCAAAAACATTCAGTACTTC
>.|TRBV19|.|16|TRBJ2-7
CASSGGWGLSSYEQYF
TGTGCCAGTAGCGGTGGCTGGGGACTTAGCTCCTACGAGCAGTACTTC
>.|TRBV5-1|TRBD1|17|TRBJ2-7
CASSWQGETGINYEQYF
TGCGCCAGCAGCTGGCAGGGGGAGACAGGGATAAACTACGAGCAGTACTTC
>.|TRBV6-6|.|15|TRBJ2-1
CASRHDRYIYNEQFF
TGTGCCAGCAGACACGACAGATACATTTACAATGAGCAGTTCTTC
>.|TRBV6-5|.|14|TRBJ1-2
CASSSLQGWYGYTF
TGTGCCAGCAGTTCACTACAGGGCTGGTATGGCTACACCTTC
>.|TRBV4-2|TRBD1|15|TRBJ2-7
CASSPGGDRAYEQYF
TGTGCCAGCAGCCCGGGTGGGGACAGGGCCTACGAGCAGTACTTC
>.|TRBV27|.|16|TRBJ2-7
CASSLLKAGPTYEQYF
TGTGCCAGCAGTTTACTCAAGGCAGGGCCCACCTACGAGCAGTACTTC
>.|TRBV5-1|.|13|TRBJ1-3
CASSTGRENTIYF
TGCGCCAGCTCGACAGGTCGGGAAAACACCATATATTTT
>.|TRBV5-6|.|13|TRBJ2-5
CASSPAGYETQYF
TGTGCCAGCAGCCCTGCAGGATACGAGACCCAGTACTTC
>.|TRBV11-3|TRBD2|15|TRBJ2-1
CASSPRLAVYNEQFF
TGTGCCAGCAGCCCCCGACTAGCGGTCTACAATGAGCAGTTCTTC
>.|TRBV5-8|TRBD1|14|TRBJ2-3
CASSWDRNTDTQYF
TGTGCCAGCAGCTGGGACAGGAATACAGATACGCAGTATTTT
>.|TRBV19|.|14|TRBJ2-6
CASRSSSGANVLTF
TGTGCCAGTAGGAGTTCCTCTGGGGCCAACGTCCTGACTTTC
>.|TRBV7-2|TRBD1|16|TRBJ2-7
CASSLGDRGLAIEQYF
TGTGCCAGCAGCTTAGGGGACAGGGGGCTTGCGATCGAGCAGTACTTC
>.|TRBV6-6|TRBD1|14|TRBJ2-7
CASSYIDRGGEQYF
TGTGCCAGCAGTTATATTGACAGGGGTGGCGAGCAGTACTTC
>.|TRBV27|.|14|TRBJ2-3
CASSLYRSTDTQYF
TGTGCCAGCAGTCTCTACCGAAGCACAGATACGCAGTATTTT
>.|TRBV11-3|.|15|TRBJ2-2
CASSRGGSVPGELFF
TGTGCCAGCAGCCGCGGAGGGTCTGTCCCCGGGGAGCTGTTTTTT
>.|TRBV5-5|.|15|TRBJ1-1
CASSLSFGQNTEAFF
TGTGCCAGCAGCTTGTCTTTCGGACAGAACACTGAAGCTTTCTTT
>few|TRBV7-8|.|14|TRBJ1-1
CASSQPDKNTEAFF
TGTGCCAGCAGCCAACCGGACAAGAACACTGAAGCTTTCTTT
>.|TRBV4-2|TRBD1|17|TRBJ1-4
CASSQDPLRAGGEKLFF
TGTGCCAGCAGCCAAGATCCCCTGAGGGCAGGGGGGGAAAAACTGTTTTTT
>.|TRBV4-3|TRBD2|15|TRBJ2-5
CASSLRGGSEETQYF
TGCGCCAGCAGCCTTCGGGGGGGGTCCGAAGAGACCCAGTACTTC
>.|TRBV18|TRBD2|17|TRBJ2-7
CASSPGGAGGITYEQYF
TGTGCCAGCTCACCAGGGGGTGCGGGAGGGATCACCTACGAGCAGTACTTC
>.|TRBV27|.|12|TRBJ2-3
CASTADWDTQYF
TGTGCCAGCACCGCAGATTGGGATACGCAGTATTTT
>.|TRBV6-5|TRBD1|15|TRBJ2-1
CASSSGTGGPNEQFF
TGTGCCAGCAGCTCCGGGACAGGGGGTCCCAATGAGCAGTTCTTC
>.|TRBV7-9|.|14|TRBJ1-5
CASSLAGEGQPQHF
TGTGCCAGCAGCTTAGCAGGGGAGGGTCAGCCCCAGCATTTT
>.|TRBV5-1|TRBD2|16|TRBJ2-1
CASSYSGGRSYNEQFF
TGCGCCAGCAGCTATAGCGGGGGGCGGTCCTACAATGAGCAGTTCTTC
>.|TRBV6-5|.|15|TRBJ2-7
CASSYSTAGFYEQYF
TGTGCCAGCAGTTACTCGACGGCAGGGTTCTACGAGCAGTACTTC